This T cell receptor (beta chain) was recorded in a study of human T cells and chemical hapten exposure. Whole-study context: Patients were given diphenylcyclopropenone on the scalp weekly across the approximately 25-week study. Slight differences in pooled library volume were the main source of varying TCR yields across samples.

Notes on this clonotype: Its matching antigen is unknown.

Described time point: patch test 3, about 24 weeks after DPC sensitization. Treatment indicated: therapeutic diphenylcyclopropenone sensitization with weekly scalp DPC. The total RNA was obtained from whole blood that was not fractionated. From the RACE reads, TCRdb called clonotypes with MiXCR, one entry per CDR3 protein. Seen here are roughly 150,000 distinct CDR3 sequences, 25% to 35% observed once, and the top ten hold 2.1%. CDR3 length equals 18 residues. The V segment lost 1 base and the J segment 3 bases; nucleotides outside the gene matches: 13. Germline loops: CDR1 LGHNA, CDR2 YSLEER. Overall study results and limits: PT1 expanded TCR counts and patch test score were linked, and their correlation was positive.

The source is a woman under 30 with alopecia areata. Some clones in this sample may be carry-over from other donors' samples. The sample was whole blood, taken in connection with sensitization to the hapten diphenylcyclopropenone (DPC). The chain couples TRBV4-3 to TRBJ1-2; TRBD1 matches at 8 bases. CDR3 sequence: CASSQVPPSDRGDYGYTF. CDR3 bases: TGCGCCAGCAGCCAAGTTCCCCCCTCCGACAGGGGTGACTATGGCTACACCTTC.